Listed below are T cell receptor beta chains from one sample, sequenced in a study of T cell repertoires in cytomegalovirus infection. Using its own MiXCR run on the reads, TCRdb lists one record per CDR3 protein. In the table there are roughly 280,000 distinct CDR3 sequences, about 20% of which are singletons. No antigen is known for these receptors. The sequences come from cultured PBMCs, collected from culture after CMV antigen stimulation. Receptors originate from a human donor in good health (CMV status not recorded). Some clones in this sample may be carry-over from other donors' samples. Each CDR3 is given with its conserved first and last residue. A D gene is named only where the DNA matches it firmly. Rows may omit the clone size; those that give it use once, few, many or a size class.

D,V,size,J,DNA,CDR3
NA,TRBV2,once,TRBJ2-1,TGTGCCAGGCGGTTCCCGGTCGATGAGCAGTTCTTC,CARRFPVDEQFF
NA,TRBV18,NA,TRBJ2-1,TGTGCCAGCTCACCATTTGACACCGACAATGAGCAGTTCTTC,CASSPFDTDNEQFF
NA,TRBV20-1,few,TRBJ2-5,TGCAGTGCTCGAACGCCCCGCCATCAAGAGACCCAGTACTTC,CSARTPRHQETQYF
NA,TRBV12-3/TRBV12-4,many,TRBJ1-2,TGTGCCAGCAGTTCGACAGTAGCTAACTATGGCTACACCTTC,CASSSTVANYGYTF
NA,TRBV4-3,many,TRBJ1-5,TGCGCCAGCAGCCAAGATCCCCAAGGGGTTCAGCCCCAGCATTTT,CASSQDPQGVQPQHF
NA,TRBV27,NA,TRBJ2-7,TGTGCCAGCAGTTTTCAGCAGGGAGGCTACGAGCAGTACTTC,CASSFQQGGYEQYF
NA,TRBV20-1,few,TRBJ2-5,TGCAGTGCTAGAAATCCGGCAGAGACCCAGTACTTC,CSARNPAETQYF
TRBD1,TRBV27,NA,TRBJ1-5,TGTGCCAGCAGTCCCCCGGGACAGGGGAGCAATCAGCCCCAGCATTTT,CASSPPGQGSNQPQHF
NA,TRBV6-6,NA,TRBJ2-1,TGTGCCAGCACCCCTAATGTGGCAATCAATGAGCAGTTCTTC,CASTPNVAINEQFF
NA,TRBV7-9,NA,TRBJ1-2,TGTGCCAGCAGCTTATTCGTGGGGGACGGTTATGGCTACACCTTC,CASSLFVGDGYGYTF
NA,TRBV7-2,few,TRBJ1-3,TGTGCCAGCAGCTTCTGGCAGGCCTCTGGAAACACCATATATTTT,CASSFWQASGNTIYF
TRBD1,TRBV19,NA,TRBJ1-1,TGTGCCAGTAGTATTACAGGGGTAGGGACTGAAGCTTTCTTT,CASSITGVGTEAFF
NA,TRBV19,many,TRBJ2-5,TGTGCCAGCCGGACGGCGGATAAAGAGACCCAGTACTTC,CASRTADKETQYF
TRBD1,TRBV12-3/TRBV12-4,NA,TRBJ2-6,TGTGCCAGCAGGCCGCACACGGGACAGGGGGGATCTGGGGCCAACGTCCTGACTTTC,CASRPHTGQGGSGANVLTF
NA,TRBV6-2/TRBV6-3,NA,TRBJ2-1,TGTGCCAGCAGCCCCCCGCAGGTGGCCTACAATGAGCAGTTCTTC,CASSPPQVAYNEQFF
NA,TRBV19,NA,TRBJ2-7,TGTGCCAGTAGTTCTCGAAGGGGTATCTACGAGCAGTACTTC,CASSSRRGIYEQYF
TRBD2,TRBV6-5,NA,TRBJ2-1,TGTGCCAGCAGCCCGAGCGGGAGGAACTACAATGAGCAGTTCTTC,CASSPSGRNYNEQFF
NA,TRBV4-1,few,TRBJ1-2,TGCGCCAGCAGCCAAGAATGGGAACAGGGAGCTTTGGTACGAGGCTATGGCTACACCTTC,CASSQEWEQGALVRGYGYTF
NA,TRBV28,many,TRBJ2-7,TGTGCCAGCAGTTACCAAGCAGGGGACTACGAGCAGTACTTC,CASSYQAGDYEQYF
NA,TRBV7-2,NA,TRBJ2-6,TGTGCCAGCAGCACCTACTCTGGGGCCAACGTCCTGACTTTC,CASSTYSGANVLTF
TRBD2,TRBV19,NA,TRBJ2-1,TGTGCCAGTAGTACACGGACTAGCGGGGGGAATGAGCAGTTCTTC,CASSTRTSGGNEQFF
NA,TRBV7-2,many,TRBJ2-4,TGTGCCAGCAGCTTAGAGTCGCGGGATGGGATTCAGTACTTC,CASSLESRDGIQYF
TRBD2,TRBV7-2,many,TRBJ2-7,TGTGCCAGCAGCTCCCAGAGAGCGGGGTACGAGCAGTACTTC,CASSSQRAGYEQYF
NA,TRBV5-4,NA,TRBJ2-2,TGTGCCAGCAGCTCTGCGGGGCTGAACACCGGGGAGCTGTTTTTT,CASSSAGLNTGELFF